This T cell receptor (beta chain) was recorded in a study of response to subunit inactivated influenza vaccine listed by TCRdb under 2018. Turning to the overall study: Deep quantitative profiling of the T cell receptor repertoire was used in the study to follow responses to a trivalent subunit inactivated influenza vaccine.

This clonotype was seen a handful of times. Its target antigen remains unknown. No base qualities exist here, and no much larger clone lies one base off it. Taken from cysteine to phenylalanine, the CDR3 has 17 residues. The DNA shown is the 51-base CDR3, in frame from base 1. V lost 4 bases and J lost 0 bases, and the count of bases not matched to a germline gene is 9. Sequences DFQATT (CDR1) and SNEGSKA (CDR2) are obtained from the germline V gene (reference sequence). Study-wide findings and limitations: According to the authors, only a limited number of new T cells may be recruited by each seasonal influenza vaccination.

The library was produced with RT-PCR. The data were produced on an Illumina HiSeq 2500. TCRdb cleaned the public reads at Q25 with fastp, built clones with MiXCR and kept in-frame beta chains. Merged by CDR3 protein, the rows form single entries marked with the most common genes and DNA. The sample has a few hundred thousand distinct CDR3 sequences on record, about a fifth of them singletons. The top ten clones comprise approximately 10% of the sample. The starting material was PBMCs from blood, obtained about 19 months after vaccination. The source of this sequence is a man aged 50-75 years who received an inactivated influenza vaccine. Donor details come from another sample of the same person, matched by shared clones. This chain joins TRBV20-1 to TRBJ2-4; 10 middle bases align to TRBD2. CDR3 loop: CSATLAGAYLAKNIQYF. The DNA is TGCAGTGCTACTCTAGCGGGGGCGTATCTAGCCAAAAACATTCAGTACTTC.